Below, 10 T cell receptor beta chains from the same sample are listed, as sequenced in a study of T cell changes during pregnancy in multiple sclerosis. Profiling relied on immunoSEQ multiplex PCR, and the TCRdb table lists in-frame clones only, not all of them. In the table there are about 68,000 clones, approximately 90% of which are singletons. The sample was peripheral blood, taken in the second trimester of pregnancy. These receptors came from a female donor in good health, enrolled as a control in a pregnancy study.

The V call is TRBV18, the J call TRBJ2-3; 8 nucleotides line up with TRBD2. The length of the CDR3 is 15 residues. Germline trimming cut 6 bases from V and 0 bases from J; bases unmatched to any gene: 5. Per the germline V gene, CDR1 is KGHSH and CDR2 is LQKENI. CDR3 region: CASSSTSGSTDTQYF. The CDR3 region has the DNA TGTGCCAGCTCGTCAACTAGCGGTAGCACAGATACGCAGTATTTT.

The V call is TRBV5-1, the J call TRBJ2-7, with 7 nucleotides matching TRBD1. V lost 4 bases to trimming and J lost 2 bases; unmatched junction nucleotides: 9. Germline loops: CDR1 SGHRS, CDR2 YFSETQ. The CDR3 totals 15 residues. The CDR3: CASSPNSGGPYEQYF. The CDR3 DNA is TGCGCCAGCAGCCCTAATTCAGGGGGACCCTACGAGCAGTACTTC.

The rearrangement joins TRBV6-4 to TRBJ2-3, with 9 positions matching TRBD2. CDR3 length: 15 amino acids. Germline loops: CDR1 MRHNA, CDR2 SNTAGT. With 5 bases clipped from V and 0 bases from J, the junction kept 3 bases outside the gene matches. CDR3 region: CASSSLAGSTDTQYF. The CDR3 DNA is TGTGCCAGCAGTTCCCTAGCGGGGAGCACAGATACGCAGTATTTT.

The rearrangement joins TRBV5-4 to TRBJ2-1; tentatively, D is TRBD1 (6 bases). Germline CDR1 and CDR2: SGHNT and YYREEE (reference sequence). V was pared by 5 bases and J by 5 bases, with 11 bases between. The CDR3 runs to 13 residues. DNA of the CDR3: TGTGCCAGCAGTCGGGGACAAGACAATGAGCAGTTCTTC. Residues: CASSRGQDNEQFF.

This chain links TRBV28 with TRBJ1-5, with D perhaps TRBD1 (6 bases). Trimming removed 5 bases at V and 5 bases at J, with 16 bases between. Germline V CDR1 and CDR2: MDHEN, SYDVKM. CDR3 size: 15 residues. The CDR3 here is CASSPASGAYQPQHF. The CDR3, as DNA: TGTGCCAGCAGTCCCGCATCAGGGGCCTATCAGCCCCAGCATTTT.

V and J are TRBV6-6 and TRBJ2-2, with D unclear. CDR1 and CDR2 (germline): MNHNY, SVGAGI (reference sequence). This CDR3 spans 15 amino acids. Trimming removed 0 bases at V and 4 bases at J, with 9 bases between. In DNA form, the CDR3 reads TGTGCCAGCAGTTACTCCCACTTTAGCACCGGGGAGCTGTTTTTT. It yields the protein CASSYSHFSTGELFF.

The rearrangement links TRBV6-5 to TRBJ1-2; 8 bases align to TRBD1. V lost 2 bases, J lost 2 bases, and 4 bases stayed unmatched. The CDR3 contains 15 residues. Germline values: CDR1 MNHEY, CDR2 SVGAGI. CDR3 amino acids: CASSYARQGNYGYTF. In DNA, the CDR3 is TGTGCCAGCAGTTACGCGAGACAGGGGAACTATGGCTACACCTTC.

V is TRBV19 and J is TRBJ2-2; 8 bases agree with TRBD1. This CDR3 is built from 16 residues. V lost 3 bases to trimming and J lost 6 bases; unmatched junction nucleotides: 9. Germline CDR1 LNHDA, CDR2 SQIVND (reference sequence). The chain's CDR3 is CASSITRGQSSGELFF. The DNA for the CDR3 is TGTGCCAGTAGTATTACCAGGGGGCAGTCTTCCGGGGAGCTGTTTTTT.

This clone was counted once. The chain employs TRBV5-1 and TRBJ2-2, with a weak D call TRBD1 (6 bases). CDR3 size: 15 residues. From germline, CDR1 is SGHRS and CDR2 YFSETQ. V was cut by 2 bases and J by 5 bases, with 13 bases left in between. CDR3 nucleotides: TGCGCCAGCAGCTTAGGGCAGGGGAAGACCGGGGAGCTGTTTTTT. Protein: CASSLGQGKTGELFF.

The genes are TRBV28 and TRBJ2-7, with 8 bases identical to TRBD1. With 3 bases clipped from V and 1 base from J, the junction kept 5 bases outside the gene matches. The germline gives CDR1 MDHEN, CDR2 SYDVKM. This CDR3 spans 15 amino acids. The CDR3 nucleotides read TGTGCCAGCAGTTTTAGGGACAGGACATCCTACGAGCAGTACTTC. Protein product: CASSFRDRTSYEQYF.